These 27 T cell receptor beta chains were all obtained from the same sample, sequenced in a study of blood T cells in healthy people across ages. Through a sample-barcoded 5' primer and a J-beta primer mix, a second PCR was run for about 6 to 11 cycles. TCRdb reanalysed the 5' RACE reads using MiXCR and keeps one entry per CDR3 protein. Found here are 700,000 to 1,000,000 distinct CDR3 sequences, under 45% of them singletons; the top ten hold roughly a fifth. The sample consisted of blood. The receptors shown here come from a man between 60 and 70 years old in good health.

This clonotype showed up just once. This may arise from a read error, as a much more abundant clone is one base away. The J gene is TRBJ2-1, the V gene TRBV4-3; 8 positions agree with TRBD2. Germline lookup yields CDR1 LGHNA and CDR2 YSLEER. The CDR3 spans 17 residues. The CDR3, as DNA: TGCACCAGCAGCCAAGAGGTTGAGCGGGGGAAGGGCAATGAGCAGTTCTTC. Its protein product is CTSSQEVERGKGNEQFF.

The chain couples TRBV5-5 to TRBJ2-1; D might be TRBD1 (6 bases). Germline loops: CDR1 SGHKS, CDR2 YYEKEE (reference sequence). The CDR3 totals 14 residues. The ends were cut back, 4 bases at V and 10 bases at J, with 18 bases in the middle. The CDR3 coding sequence is TGTGCCAGCAGCCTTCGACAGGTTACCTACGAGCAGTTCTTC. Residues: CASSLRQVTYEQFF.

This rearrangement joins TRBV28 to TRBJ2-7, with a possible D match to TRBD2 (5 bases). V was clipped by 6 bases and J by 9 bases, with 15 bases between them. The CDR3 spans 12 residues. The germline V gene encodes CDR1 MDHEN and CDR2 SYDVKM. As DNA, the CDR3 is TGTGCCAGCAGCTTGGGATTAGCGTGGCAGTACTTC. Its translation is CASSLGLAWQYF.

V usage is TRBV7-9 and J usage is TRBJ2-1; D gene unclear. Near its end, the DNA agrees better with TRBJ2-7, so the J call may be wrong. The CDR3 spans 14 residues. CDR1 is SEHNR, CDR2 FQNEAQ, per germline (reference sequence). The CDR3 coding sequence is TGTGCCAGCATCCTAACTGGGAATTACAATGAGCAGTACTTC. Protein sequence: CASILTGNYNEQYF.

The chain is built from TRBV7-2 and TRBJ2-7; possible D gene TRBD2, 5 bases. In germline, CDR1 is SGHTA, CDR2 FQGNSA. The CDR3 totals 16 residues. V was cut by 5 bases and J by 1 base, with 18 bases left in between. CDR3 sequence: CASSPQGLPLSYEQYF. CDR3 DNA: TGTGCCAGCAGCCCACAAGGACTCCCTTTATCCTACGAGCAGTACTTC. The whole variable domain, remainder taken from reference TRBV7-2 and TRBJ2-7, is GAGVSQSPSNKVTEKGKDVELRCDPISGHTALYWYRQSLGQGLEFLIYFQGNSAPDKSGLPSDRFSAERTGGSVSTLTIQRTQQEDSAVYLCASSPQGLPLSYEQYFGPGTRLTVT.

This clonotype was detected a few times. V and J are TRBV28 and TRBJ2-7; D call uncertain. Trimming removed 5 bases from V and 3 bases from J, with 8 bases in between. Per the germline V gene, CDR1 is MDHEN and CDR2 is SYDVKM. The CDR3 is made up of 12 amino acids. In DNA form, the CDR3 reads TGTGCCAGCAGTCGGAGCCACTACGAGCAGTACTTC. It encodes CASSRSHYEQYF.

This chain links TRBV20-1 with TRBJ1-1; D remains ambiguous. This CDR3 has 14 residues. V lost 1 base and J 0 bases, leaving 9 bases between the germline ends. CDR1 and CDR2 (germline): DFQATT, SNEGSKA (reference sequence). Written as DNA, the CDR3 is TGCAGTGCTAGAGTGGGCTTCATGAACACTGAAGCTTTCTTT. As protein: CSARVGFMNTEAFF.

The V and J genes are TRBV10-3 and TRBJ1-6; tentative D call: TRBD1 (5 bases). Germline CDR1 ENHRY, CDR2 SYGVKD. The CDR3 length is 13 residues. Trimming took off 8 bases at V and 4 bases at J, with 9 bases between the two ends. The CDR3 coding sequence is TGTGCCATCGGGGCAGATTATAATTCACCCCTCCACTTT. Residues: CAIGADYNSPLHF.

This clonotype was found a few times. The chain is built from TRBV11-2 and TRBJ2-3; TRBD1 might be the D (6 bases). The CDR3 has 13 amino acids. Deletions cut 6 bases from V and 8 bases from J, with 15 bases between. Germline assignment: CDR1 SGHAT and CDR2 FQNNGV. CDR3 protein: CASRATGSGTQYF. Written as DNA, the CDR3 is TGTGCCAGCAGAGCAACAGGGAGCGGTACGCAGTATTTT. Using reference TRBV11-2 and TRBJ2-3 for the parts outside the CDR3, the full variable domain is EAGVAQSPRYKIIEKRQSVAFWCNPISGHATLYWYQQILGQGPKLLIQFQNNGVVDDSQLPKDRFSAERLKGVDSTLKIQPAKLEDSAVYLCASRATGSGTQYFGPGTRLTVL.

This chain uses TRBV6-5 with TRBJ1-2; tentatively, D is TRBD1 (6 bases). The CDR3 extends over 13 amino acids. V lost 6 bases and J lost 6, with 14 bases in between. Germline assignment: CDR1 MNHEY and CDR2 SVGAGI. The DNA of the CDR3 is TGTGCCAGCAGGGACAGCATTATAGATGGCTACACCTTC. Translating gives CASRDSIIDGYTF.

Regarding this clonotype: A much larger clone differs from this one at a single base, so this may be a read error. The gene calls are TRBV20-1 and TRBJ1-6, with 9 bases lining up with TRBD1. With V trimmed by 5 bases and J by 8 bases, 7 bases remained unmatched. This CDR3 has 14 residues. Germline assignment: CDR1 DFQATT and CDR2 SNEGSKA (reference sequence). The CDR3 sequence is CSAGRTGEYSPLHF. CDR3 coding DNA: TGCAGTGCTGGTCGGACAGGGGAGTATTCACCCCTCCACTTT.

This chain links TRBV5-1 with TRBJ2-5, with 7 bases that match TRBD1. Looked up from germline, CDR1 is SGHRS and CDR2 is YFSETQ. This CDR3 region has 14 residues. The V gene end was trimmed by 5 bases and the J gene end by 1 base; junction bases not matched to a gene: 5. CDR3 nucleotide sequence: TGCGCCAGCAGGGGGACAGATCTCCAAGAGACCCAGTACTTC. This translates into CASRGTDLQETQYF.

J is TRBJ1-4 and V is TRBV5-5; TRBD1 matches at 9 bases. V was pared by 4 bases and J by 8 bases, with 6 bases of the junction left unmatched. The CDR3 extends over 14 amino acids. Germline V gene data show CDR1 as SGHKS and CDR2 as YYEKEE (reference sequence). The CDR3, as DNA: TGTGCCAGCAGCGTACAGGGGGCTGCGGAAAAACTGTTTTTT. Protein: CASSVQGAAEKLFF.

CDR3 protein: CASTNRRSPLHF. In DNA form, the CDR3 reads TGTGCCAGCACCAACCGCCGGTCACCCCTCCACTTT. The gene calls are TRBV13 and TRBJ1-6, with D uncertain. The CDR3 runs to 12 residues. The germline V gene has CDR1 PRHDT and CDR2 FYEKMQ (reference sequence). Trimming cost V 7 bases and J 10 bases, with 11 bases left between them.

The chain carries TRBV7-2 and TRBJ1-1, with D unresolved. The V and J ends lost 4 bases and 4 bases respectively, with 10 bases between them. CDR3 length: 13 amino acids. CDR1 and CDR2 from the germline V gene are SGHTA and FQGNSA. CDR3 region: CASSSLISTEAFF. CDR3 nucleotide sequence: TGTGCCAGCAGCTCCCTCATTAGCACTGAAGCTTTCTTT.

The sample holds a few counts of this clonotype. J is TRBJ2-5 and V is TRBV6-2 or TRBV6-3; 9 bases line up with TRBD1. The J segment lost 11 bases and the V segment lost 0 bases, leaving 10 bases of the junction unmatched. This CDR3 is built from 15 residues. Germline loops: CDR1 MNHEY, CDR2 SVGEGT. The CDR3 loop is CASSYSGGQGPKQYF. CDR3 bases: TGTGCCAGCAGTTACTCTGGGGGACAGGGCCCTAAGCAGTACTTC.

This clonotype was counted only a few times. This chain joins TRBV7-2 and TRBJ2-7; D might be TRBD1 or TRBD2, each matching 5 bases. V lost 0 bases to trimming and J lost 0 bases, with 12 bases between them. In germline, CDR1 is SGHTA, CDR2 FQGNSA. This CDR3 is 16 amino acids long. The CDR3 region has the DNA TGTGCCAGCAGCTTAGCGGGACCGAACCCCTCCTACGAGCAGTACTTC. Residues: CASSLAGPNPSYEQYF.

The chain uses TRBV5-1 and TRBJ2-1; 9 nucleotides match TRBD2. CDR1 and CDR2 (germline): SGHRS, YFSETQ. Trimming took 1 base from V and 0 from J; bases not matched to a gene: 5. The CDR3 length is 17 residues. The CDR3 protein is CASSLSGTSSSYNEQFF. The CDR3 nucleotides read TGCGCCAGCAGCTTGTCCGGGACTAGCAGCTCCTACAATGAGCAGTTCTTC. The full variable domain, with the rest looked up from reference TRBV5-1 and TRBJ2-1, is KAGVTQTPRYLIKTRGQQVTLSCSPISGHRSVSWYQQTPGQGLQFLFEYFSETQRNKGNFPGRFSGRQFSNSRSEMNVSTLELGDSALYLCASSLSGTSSSYNEQFFGPGTRLTVL.

CDR3 sequence reads: CASSDVAQGGNEQFF. The CDR3 bases are TGTGCCAGCAGTGACGTAGCGCAGGGGGGGAATGAGCAGTTCTTC. The V and J genes are TRBV2 and TRBJ2-1; the D call may be TRBD1 or TRBD2 (7 bases each). The CDR3 is 15 residues long. Per germline, CDR1 SNHLY and CDR2 FYNNEI. V was clipped by 3 bases and J by 7 bases, with 16 bases between them.

V is TRBV20-1 and J is TRBJ1-5; unclear D gene. CDR3 length: 15 amino acids. Germline CDR1 DFQATT, CDR2 SNEGSKA (reference sequence). V lost 2 bases, J lost 0 bases, and 11 bases lay in between. The DNA for the CDR3 is TGCAGTGCTAGACGAGGGTCAAATAGCAATCAGCCCCAGCATTTT. Its protein product is CSARRGSNSNQPQHF.

The chain carries TRBV12-3 or TRBV12-4 and TRBJ2-7; no clear D gene. The V end was cut by 5 bases, the J end by 1 base, with 15 bases between. The CDR3 spans 15 residues. Here the CDR3 reads CASSTAAPGSYEQYF. CDR3 DNA: TGTGCCAGCAGTACAGCCGCCCCCGGTTCCTACGAGCAGTACTTC.

The chain has TRBV6-5 and TRBJ2-7; tentative D call: TRBD1 (6 bases). The CDR3 loop spans 17 amino acids. Trimming removed 2 bases from V and 0 bases from J, with 17 bases in between. Germline CDR1 MNHEY, CDR2 SVGAGI. Here the CDR3 reads CASSYDSGVRGSYEQYF. In DNA, the CDR3 is TGTGCCAGCAGTTACGATTCTGGTGTCAGGGGCTCCTACGAGCAGTACTTC.

The chain couples TRBV29-1 to TRBJ1-4; a possible D gene is TRBD1 (6 bases). V was clipped by 5 bases and J by 0 bases, with 10 bases between them. The CDR3 is made up of 14 amino acids. The germline CDR1 and CDR2 sequences are SQVTM and ANQGSEA. The CDR3 coding sequence is TGCAGCGTTAGGGGGGAAGCAACTAATGAAAAACTGTTTTTT. Translation: CSVRGEATNEKLFF.

V usage is TRBV5-1 and J usage is TRBJ2-4; tentatively, D is TRBD1 (6 bases). The DNA end is a closer match to TRBJ2-7, so the J assignment may be wrong. The CDR3 extends over 14 amino acids. Germline CDR1 and CDR2: SGHRS and YFSETQ. In nucleotides, the CDR3 is TGCGCCAGCAGCCCGGACAGAGGAGACCACGAGCAGTACTTC. It specifies CASSPDRGDHEQYF.

In its sample, this clonotype was seen once. The rearrangement links TRBV9 to TRBJ1-5; 9 bases map to TRBD1. Germline V gene data show CDR1 as SGDLS and CDR2 as YYNGEE. V gave up 3 bases and J gave up 6 bases; unmatched junction bases: 4. The CDR3 contains 14 residues. The CDR3 protein is CASSEGQGSQPQHF. CDR3 coding DNA: TGTGCCAGCAGCGAGGGACAGGGTAGTCAGCCCCAGCATTTT.

This clonotype was seen only a few times. The chain links TRBV12-3 or TRBV12-4 to TRBJ2-3; TRBD2 agrees at 10 bases. Unmatched junction bases numbered 6, after V lost 10 bases and J lost 2 bases. CDR3 size: 14 residues. The CDR3 DNA reads TGTGCCACGACTCTAGCGGGGGTCACAGATACGCAGTATTTT. Its translation: CATTLAGVTDTQYF.

This clonotype was recorded once. This chain joins TRBV7-2 and TRBJ2-4, with 9 bases aligning to TRBD1. The DNA end is a closer match to TRBJ2-7, so the J assignment may be wrong. This CDR3 region has 17 residues. CDR1 SGHTA and CDR2 FQGNSA come from the germline V gene. The DNA of the CDR3 is TGTGCCAGCAGCTTAGGCAGACAGGGGGTCAAACTGTACGAGCAGTACTTC. Residues: CASSLGRQGVKLYEQYF.